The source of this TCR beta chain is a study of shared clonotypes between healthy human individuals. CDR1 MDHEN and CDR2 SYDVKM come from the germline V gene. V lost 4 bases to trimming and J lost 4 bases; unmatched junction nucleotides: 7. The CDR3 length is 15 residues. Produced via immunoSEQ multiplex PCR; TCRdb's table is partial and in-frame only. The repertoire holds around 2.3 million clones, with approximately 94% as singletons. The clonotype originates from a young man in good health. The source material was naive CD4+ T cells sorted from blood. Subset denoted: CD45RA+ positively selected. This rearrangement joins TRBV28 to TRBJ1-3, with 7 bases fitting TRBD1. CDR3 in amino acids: CASSSGTAPGNTIYF. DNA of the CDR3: TGTGCCAGCAGTTCCGGGACAGCCCCCGGAAACACCATATATTTT.